This T cell receptor beta chain was documented in a study of read filtering for tumor transcriptome and immune sequencing (dated by TCRdb to the early 2020s). Regarding the study in general: The cohort had 17 male and roughly 14 female patients with a mean age of roughly 62 years, ranging from about 45 to 90. By revised international staging, eight or nine patients were R-ISS I, about 16 were R-ISS II and 7 were R-ISS III. Whole-transcriptome libraries were prepared with the TruSeq RNA Access Library Prep Kit after DNase treatment. Per sample, about 3.5 to 11 million TCR-region mapped reads were obtained with IR-seq, compared with only about 80 to 1273 with RNA-seq. Using the same bone marrow samples, the study ran both targeted immune repertoire sequencing and bulk whole-transcriptome sequencing and then compared the TCR repertoires from each method. One main goal was a read-filtering strategy for immune repertoire data, in particular deciding whether clonotypes backed by only one read should be removed.

Bone marrow was sampled from every patient at the time of active disease. Isolation of bone marrow mononuclear cells was performed by Ficoll-Hypaque density gradient centrifugation. Myeloma plasma cells were removed and CD138-negative cells were obtained by negative selection following labeling with CD138 magnetic microbeads on a MACS separator. Purity of the isolated cells was checked by flow cytometry on an Attune NxT using CD138 antibodies. Total RNA was extracted with TRIzol reagent and quantified with a NanoDrop spectrophotometer. Paired RNA-seq and IR-seq were performed on the CD138-negative bone marrow sample of each patient. Overall results and qualifications from the work: In IR-seq, around 85% of clonotypes but 3% to 4.5% of total reads were represented by single-read clonotypes, whereas in RNA-seq, around 73% of clonotypes and approximately 45% of reads were represented by single-read clonotypes. The correlation between IR-seq and RNA-seq shared clonotype proportions was increased by removal of single-read clonotypes. Rather than purified T cells, the sorted CD138-negative fraction was a mixed bone marrow immune population. IR-seq captured clonotypes at much higher depth and more reliably than RNA-seq, and smaller IR-seq throughput sufficed to identify most shared clonotypes.

From its cysteine to its phenylalanine, the CDR3 spans 17 amino acids. Only CDR3 DNA remains: 51 bases, in frame from the first base. Trimming leaves V shorter by 5 bases and J shorter by 4 bases, with the junction holding 13 bases beyond the gene matches. Based on the germline V gene (reference sequence), the CDR1 and CDR2 sequences are MNHEY and SMNVEV. This clonotype was counted many times. The specificity of this receptor is unknown. Base qualities are missing; no much larger clone stands one base away. The Immunoverse kit was used to build TCR libraries from roughly 370 ng RNA, with molecular barcoded adaptors covering alpha/delta and beta/gamma chains. The same RNA used for transcriptome sequencing was used for TCR library preparation. Sequencing of TCR libraries was carried out on an Illumina HiSeq 4000 with 2 x 150 cycles. The source study handled its data this way. MiXCR aligned TCR reads to human V, D, J and C references and assembled the aligned reads into CDR3 clonotypes, with quality filtering and error correction included. Clonotype counts and gene usage diversity were analyzed with the tcR package in R. For inspection of raw mapping reads, RNA-seq reads were mapped by STAR aligner version 2.5.3a onto GRCh37 of the human genome. To test how sequencing depth affects detected clonotypes, IR-seq fastq files were randomly downsampled with Seqtk 1.3. TCRdb reran the public reads through fastp at Q25 and MiXCR, keeping productive beta chains. Each record represents a unique CDR3 protein, reported with the most common genes and DNA among its rows. These V and J calls are TCRdb output, not the study's own analysis. The sample has tens of thousands of distinct CDR3 sequences on record, approximately 19% of them singletons. The ten largest clones add up to 15% of the sample.

This TCR derives from a donor at least 40 years old with multiple myeloma. Sequences were obtained from a population of CD138-negative cells sorted from bone marrow. In the paper's terms, the cell subset or site label means: bone marrow mononuclear cells depleted of CD138+ plasma/myeloma cells by negative magnetic selection. The chain is assembled from TRBV27 and TRBJ2-1; the central 8 bases match TRBD2. The CDR3 corresponds to CASSILLSGTRYNEQFF. The sequenced DNA: TGTGCCAGCAGTATTCTACTTAGCGGGACCCGATACAATGAGCAGTTCTTC.